Listed below are T cell receptor beta chains from one sample, sequenced in a study of blood T cell repertoires in COVID-19. Method: immunoSEQ multiplex PCR; TCRdb's copy keeps in-frame clones and lacks some. The table has under 100,000 clones, 75% to 85% seen once. Sequenced sample: peripheral blood. The receptors come from a woman aged 40 to 50 with active or convalescent COVID-19. Each CDR3 is given without its conserved first and last residue. The order of the fields is V gene, clone size, J gene, CDR3 protein. Not every row has a clone size; where given, it reads once, few, many or a size class.

v_call: TRBV25-1
clone_size: few
j_call: TRBJ2-3
cdr3_aa: ASSERTASSQY

v_call: TRBV18
clone_size: few
j_call: TRBJ2-5
cdr3_aa: ASSPPGTGRQETQY

v_call: TRBV18
clone_size: .
j_call: TRBJ1-2
cdr3_aa: ASSQVGTGFYGYT

v_call: TRBV5-5
clone_size: .
j_call: TRBJ1-1
cdr3_aa: ASSLAGVGNTEAF

v_call: TRBV28
clone_size: few
j_call: TRBJ2-1
cdr3_aa: ASSSATLTGRGIWYEQF

v_call: TRBV28
clone_size: .
j_call: TRBJ2-5
cdr3_aa: ASSLWGRGIQETQY

v_call: TRBV11-2
clone_size: .
j_call: TRBJ2-7
cdr3_aa: ASRPGTGGSYEQY

v_call: TRBV19
clone_size: .
j_call: TRBJ2-1
cdr3_aa: ASSTPWGTGQENNEQF

v_call: TRBV18
clone_size: few
j_call: TRBJ2-5
cdr3_aa: ASSRLYQETQY

v_call: TRBV4-3
clone_size: .
j_call: TRBJ2-6
cdr3_aa: ASSQEAGGNSGANVLT

v_call: TRBV11-3
clone_size: .
j_call: TRBJ1-5
cdr3_aa: ASSLGAPKRPQH

v_call: TRBV2
clone_size: once
j_call: TRBJ2-7
cdr3_aa: ASSLSQGQAYEQY

v_call: TRBV5-6
clone_size: .
j_call: TRBJ2-3
cdr3_aa: ASSLRVVPRTDTQY

v_call: TRBV18
clone_size: .
j_call: TRBJ2-7
cdr3_aa: ASSLGTAYEQY

v_call: TRBV3-1/TRBV3-2
clone_size: .
j_call: TRBJ1-1
cdr3_aa: ASSPRANTEAF

v_call: TRBV28
clone_size: few
j_call: TRBJ2-7
cdr3_aa: ASRLGTGGLGRQY

v_call: TRBV9
clone_size: .
j_call: TRBJ2-1
cdr3_aa: ASSVAGGNYNEQF

v_call: TRBV30
clone_size: few
j_call: TRBJ1-2
cdr3_aa: ALGTGDYGYT

v_call: TRBV12-3/TRBV12-4
clone_size: once
j_call: TRBJ2-7
cdr3_aa: ASSLAGGIEQY

v_call: TRBV21-1
clone_size: .
j_call: TRBJ1-1
cdr3_aa: ASSPPVERAGDREAF

v_call: TRBV11-3
clone_size: few
j_call: TRBJ2-1
cdr3_aa: ASSFPGGWSSYNEQF

v_call: TRBV6-5
clone_size: .
j_call: TRBJ1-3
cdr3_aa: ASKRKISGNTIY

v_call: TRBV24-1
clone_size: .
j_call: TRBJ1-2
cdr3_aa: ATSDFPRQGMGCGYT

v_call: TRBV7-9
clone_size: few
j_call: TRBJ2-7
cdr3_aa: ASSPTGSYEQY

v_call: TRBV6-5
clone_size: .
j_call: TRBJ1-2
cdr3_aa: ASKPKYLTVGGYT

v_call: TRBV7-9
clone_size: .
j_call: TRBJ2-3
cdr3_aa: ASSLVGGDTQY

v_call: TRBV18
clone_size: .
j_call: TRBJ1-2
cdr3_aa: ASSSLGGFNADGYT

v_call: TRBV6-2/TRBV6-3
clone_size: .
j_call: TRBJ1-6
cdr3_aa: ASSYPRTGGGWLH

v_call: TRBV5-6
clone_size: .
j_call: TRBJ2-1
cdr3_aa: ASSLVREQF

v_call: TRBV28
clone_size: .
j_call: TRBJ2-2
cdr3_aa: ASSFRVGELF

v_call: TRBV27
clone_size: .
j_call: TRBJ2-2
cdr3_aa: ASSFGGPTGELF

v_call: TRBV28
clone_size: .
j_call: TRBJ2-3
cdr3_aa: ASSPIPGTGKKRSSTDTQY

v_call: TRBV9
clone_size: .
j_call: TRBJ2-7
cdr3_aa: ASSQGYSYEQY

v_call: TRBV11-1
clone_size: .
j_call: TRBJ2-5
cdr3_aa: ASSLQFGGETQY

v_call: TRBV11-2
clone_size: .
j_call: TRBJ2-2
cdr3_aa: ASSLDRTAGELF

v_call: TRBV7-9
clone_size: once
j_call: TRBJ1-5
cdr3_aa: ASSFGWATQPQH

v_call: TRBV27
clone_size: .
j_call: TRBJ1-1
cdr3_aa: ASSRLRGWWDTEAF

v_call: TRBV7-2
clone_size: .
j_call: TRBJ1-2
cdr3_aa: ASSSGQSLAGYT

v_call: TRBV28
clone_size: .
j_call: TRBJ2-2
cdr3_aa: AIMGTGGLTGELF

v_call: TRBV27
clone_size: .
j_call: TRBJ2-1
cdr3_aa: ASSPGTSRHEQF

v_call: TRBV15
clone_size: .
j_call: TRBJ2-7
cdr3_aa: ATSGRLGTGSYEQY

v_call: TRBV11-2
clone_size: once
j_call: TRBJ2-2
cdr3_aa: ASSLRQGTGNTGELF

v_call: TRBV14
clone_size: .
j_call: TRBJ2-7
cdr3_aa: ASSRRQDGAKQY

v_call: TRBV18
clone_size: .
j_call: TRBJ1-1
cdr3_aa: ASSPRERGAEAF

v_call: TRBV6-2/TRBV6-3
clone_size: once
j_call: TRBJ1-2
cdr3_aa: ASSYGTGEVYGYT

v_call: TRBV5-1
clone_size: .
j_call: TRBJ1-1
cdr3_aa: ASSLGQPNTEAF

v_call: TRBV5-1
clone_size: .
j_call: TRBJ1-5
cdr3_aa: ASSQLSHTGRPQPQH

v_call: TRBV7-9
clone_size: .
j_call: TRBJ2-1
cdr3_aa: ASSSLAAVTSYNEQF

v_call: TRBV10-3
clone_size: .
j_call: TRBJ2-3
cdr3_aa: AIAPGQGNQDTQY

v_call: TRBV3-1/TRBV3-2
clone_size: few
j_call: TRBJ2-7
cdr3_aa: ASSRAGYEQY

v_call: TRBV3-1/TRBV3-2
clone_size: .
j_call: TRBJ1-1
cdr3_aa: ASSQRATTEAF

v_call: TRBV6-1
clone_size: .
j_call: TRBJ1-5
cdr3_aa: ASSETGGRQPQH

v_call: TRBV11-2
clone_size: .
j_call: TRBJ2-1
cdr3_aa: ASSLVRTSLSEQF

v_call: TRBV19
clone_size: .
j_call: TRBJ2-7
cdr3_aa: ASSTIRAEGTYEQY

v_call: TRBV3-1/TRBV3-2
clone_size: .
j_call: TRBJ2-1
cdr3_aa: ASRLDRSSYNEQF